The subject of this entry is one T cell receptor (beta chain). Its antigen remains unknown. V dropped 5 bases and J dropped 8 bases, with 7 bases sitting between them. The CDR3 runs 10 residues. Germline CDR1 and CDR2: DFQATT and SNEGSKA (reference sequence). The data originate from a study of identical twins. TCRdb ran MiXCR on the 5' RACE reads and lists one entry per CDR3 protein. This sample has 750,000 to 950,000 distinct CDR3 sequences, with around 12% found just once. Study findings and constraints: Insertions ran lower in abundant cord blood beta clonotypes, though not in memory repertoires. Beta out-of-frame twin sharing showed a weaker excess.

With no exceptions, donors were healthy Caucasians. The same data also went into a second study, on yellow fever vaccine responses in identical twins.

This receptor was obtained from a woman between 18 and 29 years old in good health. This chain connects TRBV20-1 to TRBJ2-1; D not certain. The sample taken for sequencing was PBMCs. The CDR3 DNA sequence: TGCAGTGCTGGCCGCGATGAGCAGTTCTTC. It yields the protein CSAGRDEQFF.